The next 9 T cell receptor beta chains were all read from a single sample in a study of blood T cell repertoires in COVID-19. Clones were sequenced by immunoSEQ multiplex PCR, and TCRdb holds only the in-frame ones, with some missing. Counted here are roughly 60,000 clones, approximately 80% occurring once; the ten biggest clones make up about 9.4%. Sequenced sample: peripheral blood. The source of these receptors is a man aged 25 to 40 with COVID-19, enrolled during active disease.

The rearrangement uses TRBV27 and TRBJ1-2, with D hard to call. V lost 0 bases and J 8 bases, leaving 7 bases between the germline ends. CDR1 MNHEY and CDR2 SMNVEV come from the germline V gene (reference sequence). This CDR3 is 12 amino acids long. The chain's CDR3 is CASSLSGIGYTF. For the CDR3, the DNA is TGTGCCAGCAGTTTATCCGGGATAGGCTACACCTTC.

The V and J genes are TRBV4-1 and TRBJ2-7, with 7 bases fitting TRBD1. J was trimmed by 3 bases and V by 0 bases; bases with no gene match: 8. The CDR3 is made up of 16 amino acids. The V gene's germline CDR1 is MGHRA and CDR2 YSYEKL. In DNA form, the CDR3 reads TGCGCCAGCAGCCAAGAAAAAGGACAGGCTAGCTACGAGCAGTACTTC. Translated: CASSQEKGQASYEQYF.

The rearrangement joins TRBV28 to TRBJ1-2, with 7 bases matching TRBD1. Germline V gene lookup returns CDR1 MDHEN and CDR2 SYDVKM. V lost 6 bases to trimming and J lost 7 bases; unmatched junction nucleotides: 11. This CDR3 contains 14 residues. Here the CDR3 DNA reads TGTGCCAGCAGCCGCTTGGACAGGACCTCTGGCTACACCTTC. Amino acid sequence: CASSRLDRTSGYTF.

The rearrangement uses TRBV13 and TRBJ1-3; D unclear. Germline CDR1 PRHDT, CDR2 FYEKMQ (reference sequence). The length of the CDR3 is 16 residues. Deletions cut 0 bases from V and 0 bases from J, with 9 bases between. CDR3 nucleotides: TGTGCCAGCAGCTTAGGCGTGGGCAGCTCTGGAAACACCATATATTTT. Encoded protein: CASSLGVGSSGNTIYF.

This chain uses TRBV27 with TRBJ1-2; 7 positions match TRBD1. The CDR3 runs 14 residues. With 4 bases clipped from V and 7 bases from J, the junction kept 9 bases outside the gene matches. Germline assignment: CDR1 MNHEY and CDR2 SMNVEV (reference sequence). The CDR3 bases are TGTGCCAGCAGTTCAACCCACAGGGGCGGTGGCTACACCTTC. Translated: CASSSTHRGGGYTF.

This chain joins TRBV6-5 and TRBJ1-5; 8 nucleotides agree with TRBD1. Trimming cost V 5 bases and J 4 bases; bases outside gene matches: 7. This CDR3 has 15 residues. Germline lookup yields CDR1 MNHEY and CDR2 SVGAGI. The CDR3 sequence is CASSQSGTGNQPQHF. The CDR3 DNA follows: TGTGCCAGCAGTCAGTCCGGGACAGGAAATCAGCCCCAGCATTTT.

The genes are TRBV10-1 and TRBJ1-1; 7 bases align to TRBD1. Trimming took 4 bases from V and 1 from J; bases not matched to a gene: 3. Germline CDR1 reads WNHNN; CDR2 reads SYGVQD (reference sequence). This CDR3 has 14 amino acids. CDR3 sequence (DNA): TGCGCCAGCAGTGCTAACAGGGGGAACACTGAAGCTTTCTTT. Translating it yields CASSANRGNTEAFF.

This chain links TRBV7-2 with TRBJ2-6, with TRBD2 as a possible D gene (6 bases). The germline V and J ends were trimmed by 3 bases and 1 base, with 13 bases remaining between them. The CDR3 consists of 17 residues. The germline gives CDR1 SGHTA, CDR2 FQGNSA. CDR3 coding DNA: TGTGCCAGCAGCTTTGCTGGGGGGAGGTCTGGGGCCAACGTCCTGACTTTC. Protein product: CASSFAGGRSGANVLTF. Filled out from reference TRBV7-2 and TRBJ2-6, the complete variable domain reads GAGVSQSPSNKVTEKGKDVELRCDPISGHTALYWYRQSLGQGLEFLIYFQGNSAPDKSGLPSDRFSAERTGGSVSTLTIQRTQQEDSAVYLCASSFAGGRSGANVLTFGAGSRLTVL.

The rearrangement links TRBV10-2 to TRBJ1-2; D remains unclear. Per the germline V gene, CDR1 is WSHSY and CDR2 is SAAADI. The CDR3 is made up of 14 amino acids. Trimming removed 0 bases at V and 5 bases at J, with 10 bases between. CDR3 DNA sequence: TGCGCCAGCAGTGAGTCACCGGGAGGGTATGGCTACACCTTC. Translating gives CASSESPGGYGYTF.